Following are 5 T cell receptor beta chains from one sample sequenced in a study of shared clonotypes between healthy human individuals. Sequencing used immunoSEQ multiplex PCR; TCRdb keeps in-frame clones, though not all of them. Of approximately 2,200,000 clones detected, about 93% appear once; the ten largest clones hold 1.5% to 2%. Naive CD8 cells lacked CD45RO, underwent positive selection for CCR7 and left out terminally differentiated effector memory CD45RA+ cells. The sample consisted of naive CD8+ T cells from PBMCs. The receptors were gathered from a man aged 18 to 29 in good health. Some clones in this sample may be carry-over from other donors' samples.

The gene calls are TRBV29-1 and TRBJ2-2, with a tentative D call TRBD1 (5 bases). Trimming removed 8 bases at V and 3 bases at J, with 13 bases between. This CDR3 has 13 amino acids. Germline assignment: CDR1 SQVTM and CDR2 ANQGSEA. This CDR3 is CSPEGADTGELFF. The CDR3 nucleotides read TGCAGCCCGGAAGGGGCGGACACCGGGGAGCTGTTTTTT.

The table lists this clone with a count of one. V gene TRBV28 combines with J gene TRBJ2-1; 14 positions match TRBD2. The length of the CDR3 is 16 residues. Per the germline V gene, CDR1 is MDHEN and CDR2 is SYDVKM. V lost 5 bases and J lost 8; bases outside the gene matches: 8. The CDR3 DNA follows: TGTGCCAGCAGTCCACAGACTAGCGGGAGGGACTATGAGCAGTTCTTC. Translated, it gives CASSPQTSGRDYEQFF.

The chain employs TRBV9 and TRBJ2-2; the D gene is possibly TRBD2 (6 bases). CDR3 length: 15 residues. Germline CDR1 is SGDLS and CDR2 is YYNGEE. The V end lost 0 bases, the J end lost 1 base, and 7 bases lay between the germline ends. In DNA form, the CDR3 reads TGTGCCAGCAGCGTAGGGGACTGGAACACCGGGGAGCTGTTTTTT. Amino acids: CASSVGDWNTGELFF.

V is TRBV5-8 and J is TRBJ1-3; no clear D. Germline V gene data show CDR1 as SGHTS and CDR2 as YDEGEE. V was clipped by 4 bases and J by 0 bases, with 11 bases between them. The CDR3 loop spans 15 amino acids. The DNA of the CDR3 is TGTGCCAGCAGCCCCGGACGTCTCTCTGGAAACACCATATATTTT. Encoded protein: CASSPGRLSGNTIYF.

DNA for the CDR3: TGTGCCAGCGTCTGGGGCCAACCCTCGAACACTGAAGCTTTCTTT. The encoded protein is CASVWGQPSNTEAFF. V and J are TRBV6-1 and TRBJ1-1; possible D gene TRBD1, 5 bases. V was cut by 8 bases and J by 1 base, with 17 bases left in between. Germline V gene data show CDR1 as MNHNS and CDR2 as SASEGT. This CDR3 has 15 amino acids.